The next 4 T cell receptor beta chains were all read from a single sample in a study of CD8 T cells in ankylosing spondylitis. General study points: For ankylosing spondylitis blood, a TCR beta motif of several highly homologous variants appeared characteristic.

These receptors are not linked to any known antigen. Via MiXCR, TCRdb re-called the 5' RACE reads, giving one row per CDR3 protein. The sample holds about 450,000 distinct CDR3 sequences, around 26% seen once. The source material was blood, either unsorted or a sorted T cell fraction (not recorded which). These receptors originate from a male donor with ankylosing spondylitis.

This chain joins TRBV20-1 and TRBJ1-5, with 7 nucleotides matching TRBD1. The CDR3 is 12 residues long. V lost 3 bases to trimming and J lost 11 bases; unmatched junction nucleotides: 7. Germline V gene lookup returns CDR1 DFQATT and CDR2 SNEGSKA (reference sequence). The CDR3 DNA follows: TGCAGTGCTAGTAACAGGGGAAGGACCCAGCATTTT. As protein: CSASNRGRTQHF.

This clonotype has only a few counts. The chain couples TRBV4-1 to TRBJ2-1; TRBD2 matches at 9 bases. Per the germline V gene, CDR1 is MGHRA and CDR2 is YSYEKL. J lost 5 bases, V lost 3 bases, and 8 bases had no gene match. The CDR3 runs 16 residues. The CDR3 sequence is CASSQHRVAGDNEQFF. The DNA for the CDR3 is TGCGCCAGCAGCCAGCACAGAGTAGCGGGAGACAATGAGCAGTTCTTC.

This clonotype was detected a few times. The chain couples TRBV28 to TRBJ2-1; D not resolved. The germline CDR1 and CDR2 sequences are MDHEN and SYDVKM. Trimming cost V 3 bases and J 6 bases, with 18 bases left between them. The CDR3 covers 16 residues. DNA of the CDR3: TGTGCCAGCAGTTTTGTCAGCCTATACATCTTCAATGAGCAGTTCTTC. Its protein product is CASSFVSLYIFNEQFF.

CDR3 protein: CASSYSRQGAGDTEAFF. CDR3 in DNA: TGTGCCAGCAGTTACTCGAGGCAGGGGGCCGGGGACACTGAAGCTTTCTTT. V usage is TRBV6-2 or TRBV6-3 and J usage is TRBJ1-1, with 8 bases matching TRBD1. The CDR3 is 17 amino acids. Per germline, CDR1 MNHEY and CDR2 SVGEGT. The V segment lost 0 bases and the J segment 3 bases; nucleotides outside the gene matches: 9.